Listed below are T cell receptor beta chains from one sample, sequenced in a study of CD8 T cells in ankylosing spondylitis. Each CDR3 protein gets one entry after TCRdb re-called the 5' RACE reads with MiXCR. The sample lists around 300,000 distinct CDR3 sequences, around 20% seen once, with about 3.7% in the top ten. The sequenced material came from blood, either unsorted or a sorted T cell fraction (not recorded which). These receptors came from a female donor with ankylosing spondylitis or in good health (not recorded which). The CDR3 runs from the conserved cysteine through the conserved F or W. D genes are given only for firm matches. Clone size is stated in some rows and not others, as once, few, many or a class when expanded.

V gene,J gene,CDR3 length,D gene,clone size,CDR3 protein,CDR3 DNA
TRBV24-1,TRBJ2-2,16,.,few,CAPSPGPQANTGELFF,TGTGCCCCGAGCCCCGGACCCCAAGCGAACACCGGGGAGCTGTTTTTT
TRBV7-8,TRBJ2-3,15,.,.,CASSSGTSRGDTQYF,TGTGCCAGCAGCTCCGGGACATCACGGGGAGATACGCAGTATTTT
TRBV6-4,TRBJ2-1,13,.,.,CASSELYGNEQFF,TGTGCCAGCAGTGAGCTGTACGGCAATGAGCAGTTCTTC
TRBV6-5,TRBJ1-1,14,.,few,CASSYRGLGTEAFF,TGTGCCAGCAGTTACAGGGGTCTAGGCACTGAAGCTTTCTTT
TRBV12-3/TRBV12-4,TRBJ1-1,14,.,.,CASSFGHGNTEAFF,TGTGCCAGCAGTTTTGGGCACGGGAACACTGAAGCTTTCTTT
TRBV20-1,TRBJ1-5,16,.,.,CSARDRMREGNQPQHF,TGCAGTGCTAGAGATAGGATGAGGGAGGGCAATCAGCCCCAGCATTTT
TRBV3-1,TRBJ2-7,15,.,few,CASSQEWAISYEQYF,TGTGCCAGCAGCCAAGAATGGGCAATATCCTACGAGCAGTACTTC
TRBV7-2,TRBJ2-3,13,TRBD2,.,CASSLVGGETQYF,TGTGCCAGCAGCTTAGTCGGGGGGGAGACGCAGTATTTT
TRBV15,TRBJ1-1,15,.,.,CATSLDPGEGDETFF,TGTGCCACCAGCCTGGACCCAGGGGAGGGCGATGAAACTTTCTTT
TRBV20-1,TRBJ2-5,13,.,.,CSARAGGEETQYF,TGCAGTGCTAGGGCAGGGGGGGAAGAGACCCAGTACTTC
TRBV27,TRBJ2-1,15,.,many,CASTIGAGPQGEQFF,TGTGCCAGCACCATTGGCGCGGGGCCCCAGGGGGAGCAGTTCTTC
TRBV7-9,TRBJ1-3,15,.,.,CASSPNSDSGNTIYF,TGTGCCAGCAGCCCGAACTCGGACTCTGGAAACACCATATATTTT
TRBV20-1,TRBJ2-5,14,.,few,CSAKGGSRQETQYF,TGCAGTGCGAAAGGGGGAAGCCGCCAAGAGACCCAGTACTTC
TRBV20-1,TRBJ2-5,12,.,few,CSASKGLGTQYF,TGCAGTGCTAGTAAAGGTTTAGGGACCCAGTACTTC
TRBV6-1,TRBJ1-1,14,.,.,CATLRGVGNTEAFF,TGTGCCACCCTTCGGGGGGTTGGGAACACTGAAGCTTTCTTT
TRBV4-2,TRBJ2-1,17,TRBD2,few,CASSPRGGLAGNNEQFF,TGTGCCAGCAGCCCCAGGGGGGGACTAGCGGGAAACAATGAGCAGTTCTTC